This passage covers 18 T cell receptor beta chains from one sample sequenced in a study of blood T cell repertoires in COVID-19. Sequencing was performed with immunoSEQ multiplex PCR; in TCRdb, only in-frame clones are kept and a portion is missing. Of 150,000 to 200,000 clones in the sample, 75% to 90% were seen once. Sample: peripheral blood. Receptors were obtained from a human donor in a cohort sampled during active COVID-19.

The count of this clone is one. The chain has TRBV6-5 and TRBJ2-7, with D possibly being TRBD1 (5 bases). The V gene's germline CDR1 is MNHEY and CDR2 SVGAGI. Trimming removed 5 bases from V and 0 bases from J, with 11 bases in between. The CDR3 totals 14 residues. CDR3 in DNA: TGTGCCAGCAGTATGACAGAAAGCTCCTACGAGCAGTACTTC. This encodes CASSMTESSYEQYF.

The V gene is TRBV19, the J gene TRBJ2-7; 12 bases fit TRBD1. The CDR3 contains 15 residues. V was clipped by 5 bases and J by 4 bases; unmatched bases: 6. Germline-derived CDR1 and CDR2 are LNHDA and SQIVND (reference sequence). The CDR3 loop reads CASSVGTGGEYEQYF. Here the CDR3 DNA reads TGTGCCAGTAGTGTGGGGACAGGGGGCGAGTACGAGCAGTACTTC. Drawing the rest from reference TRBV19 and TRBJ2-7, the complete variable domain is DGGITQSPKYLFRKEGQNVTLSCEQNLNHDAMYWYRQDPGQGLRLIYYSQIVNDFQKGDIAEGYSVSREKKESFPLTVTSAQKNPTAFYLCASSVGTGGEYEQYFGPGTRLTVT.

Remarks on this clone: Other DNA sequences within the sample encode an identical CDR3. The chain couples TRBV3-1 (or the pseudogene TRBV3-2) to TRBJ2-7, with 14 bases lining up with TRBD2. Germline lookup yields CDR1 LGHDT and CDR2 YNNKEL (reference sequence). The ends lost 2 bases at V and 6 bases at J; junction bases unmatched: 6. The CDR3 spans 16 residues. Here the CDR3 DNA reads TGTGCCAGCAGCCAAAGGGGGACTAGCGGGGGTGGCGAGCAGTACTTC. Translating gives CASSQRGTSGGGEQYF.

The rearrangement uses TRBV19 and TRBJ1-2; no clear D. The CDR3 is 12 amino acids. V lost 5 bases and J lost 3, with 7 bases in between. Germline V lookup: CDR1 LNHDA, CDR2 SQIVND (reference sequence). CDR3 sequence reads: CASSPGDYGYTF. The CDR3 nucleotides read TGTGCCAGTAGTCCCGGGGACTATGGCTACACCTTC.

V usage is TRBV5-4 and J usage is TRBJ2-7; tentative D call: TRBD1 (6 bases). The germline V gene encodes CDR1 SGHNT and CDR2 YYREEE (reference sequence). The ends were cut back, 4 bases at V and 6 bases at J, with 26 bases in the middle. The CDR3 extends over 17 amino acids. CDR3 protein: CASSPTSPTGGKGEQYF. In DNA, the CDR3 is TGTGCCAGCAGCCCCACATCCCCGACAGGCGGTAAGGGCGAGCAGTACTTC.

The chain has TRBV4-3 and TRBJ2-1, with a tentative D call TRBD2 (6 bases). With 0 bases removed from V and 5 bases from J, the gap between germline ends came to 11 bases. Germline assignment: CDR1 LGHNA and CDR2 YSLEER. This CDR3 has 15 amino acids. The CDR3 reads CASSQDSGANNEQFF. The CDR3 bases are TGCGCCAGCAGCCAAGACTCGGGAGCGAACAATGAGCAGTTCTTC.

In its sample, this clone was seen once. As DNA, the CDR3 is TGTGCCAGCAGCTTTATACAGGGACGAGGAGAGACCCAGTACTTC. It translates to CASSFIQGRGETQYF. The rearrangement joins TRBV5-4 to TRBJ2-5, with D possibly being TRBD1 (6 bases). Between the trimmed V and J ends, which lost 2 bases and 4 bases, there was a span of 15 bases. This CDR3 contains 15 residues. Germline lookup yields CDR1 SGHNT and CDR2 YYREEE (reference sequence).

J is TRBJ2-7 and V is TRBV4-1; 8 bases map to TRBD1. Per germline, CDR1 MGHRA and CDR2 YSYEKL. The length of the CDR3 is 14 residues. Trimming took 3 bases from V and 0 from J; bases not matched to a gene: 1. The CDR3 nucleotides are TGCGCCAGCAGCCACGACAGGGGCTCCTACGAGCAGTACTTC. This gives the protein CASSHDRGSYEQYF.

This chain uses TRBV5-5 with TRBJ1-2; no definite D call. CDR1 is SGHKS, CDR2 YYEKEE, per germline (reference sequence). The CDR3 covers 13 residues. V lost 5 bases to trimming and J lost 7 bases, with 15 bases between them. The CDR3 reads CASSTLGRAGYTF. The CDR3 coding sequence is TGTGCCAGCAGTACGCTAGGGCGGGCTGGCTACACCTTC.

The rearrangement joins TRBV5-1 to TRBJ2-5; 9 nucleotides match TRBD1. The junction had 15 bases not matched to a gene; V was cut back by 3 bases and J by 6 bases. This CDR3 comprises 17 residues. Per the germline V gene, CDR1 is SGHRS and CDR2 is YFSETQ. As DNA, the CDR3 is TGCGCCAGCAGCTCCCTGCGGGACAGGGAAGGTCCGAAGACCCAGTACTTC. Residues: CASSSLRDREGPKTQYF.

The chain uses TRBV3-1 (or the pseudogene TRBV3-2) and TRBJ2-1, with TRBD2 identical over 12 bases. Unmatched junction bases numbered 7, after V lost 6 bases and J lost 7 bases. The length of the CDR3 is 15 residues. The germline V gene encodes CDR1 LGHDT and CDR2 YNNKEL (reference sequence). The CDR3 spells CASSLLAGGGNEQFF. The CDR3 DNA is TGTGCCAGCAGTCTTCTAGCGGGAGGGGGTAATGAGCAGTTCTTC.

V and J are TRBV24-1 and TRBJ2-7, with D possibly being TRBD1 (6 bases). Trimming removed 9 bases from V and 1 base from J, with 9 bases in between. Germline CDR1 reads KGHDR; CDR2 reads SFDVKD. The CDR3 length is 12 residues. The CDR3 DNA follows: TGTGCCACCGGACAGCATTCCTACGAGCAGTACTTC. Encoded protein: CATGQHSYEQYF.

A single count supports this clone. The chain has TRBV29-1 and TRBJ1-1; D gene uncertain. Trimming stripped 5 bases from V and 0 bases from J, with 4 bases between. This CDR3 has 11 amino acids. Germline CDR1 is SQVTM and CDR2 is ANQGSEA. The CDR3 here is CSVHLNTEAFF. The CDR3 DNA sequence: TGCAGCGTTCATCTGAACACTGAAGCTTTCTTT.

The chain couples TRBV7-6 to TRBJ2-1; 10 bases line up with TRBD2. V was pared by 4 bases and J by 4 bases, with 13 bases of the junction left unmatched. The length of the CDR3 is 18 residues. Germline values: CDR1 SGHVS, CDR2 FNYEAQ. CDR3 nucleotides: TGTGCCAGCAGCTCCAACCTTACTAGCGGGAAAGTTTACAATGAGCAGTTCTTC. It is translated as CASSSNLTSGKVYNEQFF.

The rearrangement joins TRBV7-9 to TRBJ1-2; D is possibly TRBD1 (6 bases). Germline-derived CDR1 and CDR2 are SEHNR and FQNEAQ (reference sequence). There are 12 residues in the CDR3. V was trimmed by 5 bases and J by 6 bases, leaving 10 bases between them. In DNA, the CDR3 is TGTGCCAGCAGCCAAGGGGGGGATGGCTACACCTTC. Its translation is CASSQGGDGYTF.

This chain uses TRBV9 with TRBJ2-7, with TRBD1 identical over 11 bases. Trimming at V came to 8 bases and at J to 3 bases, leaving 7 bases not matched to a gene. This CDR3 region has 14 residues. Germline V gives CDR1 SGDLS, CDR2 YYNGEE. The chain's CDR3 is CASTPGQGVYEQYF. The CDR3 coding sequence is TGTGCCAGTACCCCGGGACAGGGGGTCTACGAGCAGTACTTC.

This chain connects TRBV7-9 to TRBJ2-7; TRBD2 agrees at 8 bases. Germline loops: CDR1 SEHNR, CDR2 FQNEAQ (reference sequence). The CDR3 spans 14 residues. V trimming: 5 bases; J trimming: 3 bases; junction bases outside the gene matches: 6. The CDR3 bases are TGTGCCAGCAGCCGTCCGGGACTAGACTACGAGCAGTACTTC. Encoded protein: CASSRPGLDYEQYF.

The genes are TRBV4-3 and TRBJ2-7, with TRBD2 matching 12 bases. CDR1 is LGHNA, CDR2 YSLEER, per germline. V lost 1 base and J lost 3; bases outside the gene matches: 1. The CDR3 spans 15 residues. Here the CDR3 reads CASSQGLAGVYEQYF. The CDR3, as DNA: TGCGCCAGCAGCCAAGGACTAGCGGGAGTCTACGAGCAGTACTTC.